This T cell receptor beta chain was found in a study of blood T cell repertoires in COVID-19. This clone has just one count. CDR3 length: 14 amino acids. In germline, CDR1 is SQVTM, CDR2 ANQGSEA. V was pared by 2 bases and J by 0 bases, with 10 bases between. Clones were sequenced by immunoSEQ multiplex PCR, and TCRdb holds only the in-frame ones, with some missing. The sample lists 60,000 to 95,000 clones, 91% occurring once. The specimen sequenced was peripheral blood. The chain combines TRBV29-1 with TRBJ1-1; D might be TRBD1 (6 bases). This clonotype originated in a human donor in a cohort sampled during active COVID-19. The CDR3 spells CSVERGGVNTEAFF. CDR3 in DNA: TGCAGCGTTGAAAGGGGGGGAGTGAACACTGAAGCTTTCTTT. Full variable domain (rest looked up from reference TRBV29-1 and TRBJ1-1): SAVISQKPSRDICQRGTSLTIQCQVDSQVTMMFWYRQQPGQSLTLIATANQGSEATYESGFVIDKFPISRPNLTFSTLTVSNMSPEDSSIYLCSVERGGVNTEAFFGQGTRLTVV.